The 7 T cell receptor beta chains presented below share a single source sample, sequenced in a study of Ad26.COV2.S vaccination and SARS-CoV-2 variants. Data came from immunoSEQ multiplex PCR; TCRdb stores just in-frame clones and leaves some out. The sample contains roughly 330,000 clones, roughly 90% of which appear only once. Indicated treatment: 15 to 20 received Ad26.COV2.S at low or high dose, single or two shots; several received placebo; per-sample allocation not given. Day 63 following the first vaccine or placebo injection was when the samples were taken. The material sequenced was peripheral blood, taken in a trial of Ad26.COV2.S vaccine versus placebo. The receptors were gathered from a person between 18 and 59 years old who received the Ad26.COV2.S COVID-19 vaccine or a placebo.

V usage is TRBV7-2 and J usage is TRBJ1-3; 7 bases match TRBD1. Germline assignment: CDR1 SGHTA and CDR2 FQGNSA. V lost 0 bases and J lost 0; bases outside the gene matches: 5. The CDR3 has 17 amino acids. CDR3 in amino acids: CASSLAHRGSSGNTIYF. The CDR3 DNA reads TGTGCCAGCAGCTTAGCGCACAGGGGCTCCTCTGGAAACACCATATATTTT.

J is TRBJ2-1 and V is TRBV29-1; D uncertain. Germline V gives CDR1 SQVTM, CDR2 ANQGSEA. The CDR3 spans 12 residues. Trimming shortened V by 3 bases and J by 8 bases, and 11 bases separated the two germline ends. The CDR3 reads CSVDLGSDEQFF. CDR3 nucleotides: TGCAGCGTTGACCTGGGGTCGGATGAGCAGTTCTTC.

This clone was observed a single time. The chain has TRBV3-1 (or the pseudogene TRBV3-2) and TRBJ1-5, with D maybe TRBD1 (5 bases). This CDR3 contains 16 residues. Trimming took off 1 base at V and 3 bases at J, with 13 bases between the two ends. Germline V gene lookup returns CDR1 LGHDT and CDR2 YNNKEL (reference sequence). The CDR3 DNA reads as TGTGCCAGCAGCCAAGTGGACGGTGGGACCAATCAGCCCCAGCATTTT. Translating it yields CASSQVDGGTNQPQHF.

CDR3 DNA: TGTGCCAGCAGCCAGGCGACAGTTGCAACTAATGAAAAACTGTTTTTT. Its translation: CASSQATVATNEKLFF. The rearrangement uses TRBV3-1 (or the pseudogene TRBV3-2) and TRBJ1-4; D is possibly TRBD1 (5 bases). The CDR3 extends over 16 amino acids. Germline assignment: CDR1 LGHDT and CDR2 YNNKEL (reference sequence). V was clipped by 3 bases and J by 0 bases, with 11 bases between them.

The CDR3 region is CASSATTGGRSYGYTF. The CDR3 region has the DNA TGTGCCAGCAGCGCAACAACAGGGGGTCGTAGCTATGGCTACACCTTC. The V gene is TRBV7-2, the J gene TRBJ1-2; 8 bases map to TRBD1. This CDR3 spans 16 amino acids. The J segment lost 4 bases and the V segment lost 5 bases, leaving 12 bases of the junction unmatched. Germline values: CDR1 SGHTA, CDR2 FQGNSA.

The sample holds one count of this clone. The chain has TRBV30 and TRBJ1-1; no reliable D call. CDR3 length: 14 amino acids. Trimming took 0 bases from V and 10 from J, leaving 18 bases between them. CDR1 GTSNPN and CDR2 SVGIG come from the germline V gene (reference sequence). CDR3 DNA sequence: TGTGCCTGGAGTGTCCTGGACGGACTTTATGGAGCTTTCTTT. Its translation: CAWSVLDGLYGAFF.

This chain uses TRBV5-4 with TRBJ2-3; D is possibly TRBD1 (7 bases). V lost 9 bases to trimming and J lost 5 bases, with 19 bases between them. The CDR3 loop spans 14 amino acids. Per germline, CDR1 SGHNT and CDR2 YYREEE (reference sequence). The CDR3: CATRRGGGEDTQYF. The CDR3 DNA reads TGTGCCACCCGCCGAGGGGGCGGGGAAGATACGCAGTATTTT.